Below are 32 T cell receptor beta chains sequenced from a single sample in a study of blood T cell repertoires in COVID-19. Generated by immunoSEQ multiplex PCR, the TCRdb table keeps only in-frame clones and is missing some. The table has more than 90,000 clones, around 93% seen once. The specimen was peripheral blood. These receptors came from a man between 45 and 60 years old with acute or convalescent COVID-19.

This clone was detected only once. V is TRBV7-2 and J is TRBJ1-1; unclear D gene. The CDR3 sequence is 11 residues long. V lost 3 bases and J 10 bases, leaving 9 bases between the germline ends. Germline V gene sequence: CDR1 SGHTA, CDR2 FQGNSA. CDR3 nucleotide sequence: TGTGCCAGCAGCTTGAACAGACGAGCTTTCTTT. This gives the protein CASSLNRRAFF.

V usage is TRBV2 and J usage is TRBJ2-5, with 9 bases fitting TRBD2. In germline, CDR1 is SNHLY, CDR2 FYNNEI. The J segment lost 4 bases and the V segment lost 2 bases, leaving 5 bases of the junction unmatched. The CDR3 consists of 15 residues. The CDR3 protein is CASSETSGLGETQYF. The CDR3 DNA sequence: TGTGCCAGCAGTGAAACTAGCGGGCTGGGAGAGACCCAGTACTTC. Drawing the rest from reference TRBV2 and TRBJ2-5, the complete variable domain is EPEVTQTPSHQVTQMGQEVILRCVPISNHLYFYWYRQILGQKVEFLVSFYNNEISEKSEIFDDQFSVERPDGSNFTLKIRSTKLEDSAMYFCASSETSGLGETQYFGPGTRLLVL.

The chain joins TRBV7-2 to TRBJ1-2; tentatively, D is TRBD1 (5 bases). Germline values: CDR1 SGHTA, CDR2 FQGNSA. V was cut by 1 base and J by 8 bases, with 14 bases left in between. The CDR3 runs 14 residues. This chain's CDR3 is CASSLGQGGSGYTF. The CDR3 DNA follows: TGTGCCAGCAGCTTAGGGCAGGGAGGGTCGGGCTACACCTTC.

The rearrangement joins TRBV30 to TRBJ1-3; D is undetermined. V lost 1 base, J lost 0 bases, and 13 bases lay in between. CDR1 GTSNPN and CDR2 SVGIG come from the germline V gene (reference sequence). The CDR3 runs 16 residues. The CDR3 here is CAWSGLGQASGNTIYF. The CDR3 DNA reads as TGTGCCTGGAGTGGTCTAGGCCAAGCCTCTGGAAACACCATATATTTT.

The chain is built from TRBV6-5 and TRBJ1-1, with a tentative D call TRBD1 (5 bases). Germline V CDR1 and CDR2: MNHEY, SVGAGI. CDR3 length: 15 amino acids. Trimming took off 7 bases at V and 5 bases at J, with 20 bases between the two ends. The CDR3 region has the DNA TGTGCCAGCACCAATGGGGCTGGGCGAGAAACTGAAGCTTTCTTT. It encodes CASTNGAGRETEAFF.

This sequence joins TRBV19 and TRBJ2-5; TRBD2 might be the D (6 bases). The germline V gene has CDR1 LNHDA and CDR2 SQIVND (reference sequence). The CDR3 consists of 14 residues. V lost 7 bases, J lost 4 bases, and 16 bases lay in between. In DNA form, the CDR3 reads TGTGCCAGTACCAGGCACGCGGGGCTAGAGACCCAGTACTTC. Amino acid sequence: CASTRHAGLETQYF.

The V and J genes are TRBV11-2 and TRBJ1-1; weak D call: TRBD1 (6 bases). Germline V gene data show CDR1 as SGHAT and CDR2 as FQNNGV. The CDR3 loop spans 14 amino acids. Trimming cost V 5 bases and J 5 bases, with 15 bases left between them. This CDR3 is CASSPRTATTEAFF. CDR3 nucleotides: TGTGCCAGCAGCCCTAGGACAGCAACTACTGAAGCTTTCTTT.

The chain combines TRBV5-6 with TRBJ1-2, with a possible D match to TRBD1 (5 bases). Germline-derived CDR1 and CDR2 are SGHDT and YYEEEE. Trimming took off 4 bases at V and 2 bases at J, with 9 bases between the two ends. CDR3 length: 13 amino acids. CDR3 coding DNA: TGTGCCAGCAGCGCCGGACACAACTATGGCTACACCTTC. This codes for CASSAGHNYGYTF.

This chain connects TRBV7-2 to TRBJ2-5; no reliable D call. Germline V gives CDR1 SGHTA, CDR2 FQGNSA. Between the trimmed V and J ends, which lost 5 bases and 7 bases, there was a span of 14 bases. The CDR3 totals 13 residues. The CDR3 bases are TGTGCCAGCAGCCCAACTCATACCGGGACCCAGTACTTC. Protein product: CASSPTHTGTQYF. The complete variable domain, with remaining parts taken from reference TRBV7-2 and TRBJ2-5, reads GAGVSQSPSNKVTEKGKDVELRCDPISGHTALYWYRQSLGQGLEFLIYFQGNSAPDKSGLPSDRFSAERTGGSVSTLTIQRTQQEDSAVYLCASSPTHTGTQYFGPGTRLLVL.

This chain joins TRBV5-1 and TRBJ2-2; 7 bases agree with TRBD1. Germline-derived CDR1 and CDR2 are SGHRS and YFSETQ. Losses at the gene ends were 0 bases for V and 3 bases for J; bases not matched to a gene: 5. The CDR3 is 16 residues long. For the CDR3, the DNA is TGCGCCAGCAGCTTGGCCGGCAGGGGGTACACCGGGGAGCTGTTTTTT. Translating gives CASSLAGRGYTGELFF. The complete variable domain, with remaining parts taken from reference TRBV5-1 and TRBJ2-2, reads KAGVTQTPRYLIKTRGQQVTLSCSPISGHRSVSWYQQTPGQGLQFLFEYFSETQRNKGNFPGRFSGRQFSNSRSEMNVSTLELGDSALYLCASSLAGRGYTGELFFGEGSRLTVL.

The chain couples TRBV7-8 to TRBJ1-2; 7 nucleotides line up with TRBD1. The CDR3 has 13 residues. Trimming at V came to 3 bases and at J to 4 bases, leaving 2 bases not matched to a gene. From germline, CDR1 is SGHVS and CDR2 FQNEAQ. CDR3 sequence (DNA): TGTGCCAGCAGCTTCAGGGGGACCTATGGCTACACCTTC. Protein: CASSFRGTYGYTF. The entire variable domain, with the rest obtained from reference TRBV7-8 and TRBJ1-2, is as follows: GAGVSQSPRYKVAKRGQDVALRCDPISGHVSLFWYQQALGQGPEFLTYFQNEAQLDKSGLPSDRFFAERPEGSVSTLKIQRTQQEDSAVYLCASSFRGTYGYTFGSGTRLTVV.

The rearrangement uses TRBV5-3 and TRBJ1-2; 9 nucleotides match TRBD1. TRBV5-3 falls under the ORF class, with uncertain function. CDR3 length equals 19 residues. The V segment lost 4 bases and the J segment 0 bases; nucleotides outside the gene matches: 16. CDR3 nucleotides: TGTGCCAGAAGCCGAGGGACAGGGAAGTGGAGCAAGGCTAACTATGGCTACACCTTC. It yields the protein CARSRGTGKWSKANYGYTF.

The chain employs TRBV4-1 and TRBJ1-2; 7 bases line up with TRBD1. The length of the CDR3 is 16 residues. Germline CDR1 MGHRA, CDR2 YSYEKL. V shed 1 base and J 6 bases; nucleotides not matched to a gene: 11. In nucleotides, the CDR3 is TGCGCCAGCAGCCAAGGAGGGGGCCAGGTGGGCGATGGCTACACCTTC. Encoded protein: CASSQGGGQVGDGYTF.

This chain joins TRBV30 and TRBJ1-3, with TRBD1 identical over 8 bases. Unmatched junction bases numbered 6, after V lost 0 bases and J lost 2 bases. The V gene's germline CDR1 is GTSNPN and CDR2 SVGIG (reference sequence). This CDR3 contains 16 residues. CDR3 nucleotides: TGTGCCTGGAGTGTTCCGGACAGGGAGGCTGGAAACACCATATATTTT. Its translation is CAWSVPDREAGNTIYF.

V is TRBV28 and J is TRBJ2-7; D is unclear. This CDR3 contains 11 residues. CDR1 and CDR2 (germline): MDHEN, SYDVKM. V was trimmed by 6 bases and J by 7 bases, leaving 10 bases between them. CDR3 in DNA: TGTGCCAGCAGCGATGTGCGAGAGCAGTACTTC. Translated, it gives CASSDVREQYF.

The rearrangement uses TRBV4-2 and TRBJ1-5; 9 nucleotides line up with TRBD1. V lost 0 bases and J lost 1; bases outside the gene matches: 1. Germline-derived CDR1 and CDR2 are LGHNA and YNFKEQ. This CDR3 region has 16 residues. The CDR3 sequence is CASSQDDRGSNQPQHF. In nucleotides, the CDR3 is TGTGCCAGCAGCCAAGATGACAGGGGGAGCAATCAGCCCCAGCATTTT.

This clone is labeled as hyperexpanded. The chain uses TRBV6-5 and TRBJ1-2, with TRBD1 matching 10 bases. Looked up from germline, CDR1 is MNHEY and CDR2 is SVGAGI. Trimming at V came to 6 bases and at J to 7 bases, leaving 5 bases not matched to a gene. The length of the CDR3 is 13 residues. This CDR3 reads CASSRQGALGYTF. CDR3 sequence (DNA): TGTGCCAGCAGCAGACAGGGGGCACTTGGCTACACCTTC.

This rearrangement joins TRBV7-2 to TRBJ1-5; D is possibly TRBD1 (5 bases). CDR3 length equals 14 residues. Trimming shortened V by 5 bases and J by 2 bases, and 10 bases separated the two germline ends. The V gene's germline CDR1 is SGHTA and CDR2 FQGNSA. CDR3 in amino acids: CASSPGGGNQPQHF. DNA for the CDR3: TGTGCCAGCAGCCCGGGGGGAGGCAATCAGCCCCAGCATTTT.

This chain connects TRBV5-1 to TRBJ1-4, with D possibly TRBD1 on 5 matching bases. The CDR3 runs to 15 residues. Trimming removed 3 bases from V and 0 bases from J, with 9 bases in between. Germline V CDR1 and CDR2: SGHRS, YFSETQ. CDR3 DNA sequence: TGCGCCAGCAGCTCCACGGGGGCAACTAATGAAAAACTGTTTTTT. Translating it yields CASSSTGATNEKLFF.

The gene calls are TRBV4-3 and TRBJ2-1, with 9 bases aligning to TRBD1. The trim removed 4 bases at V and 4 bases at J, leaving 5 bases unmatched. Germline-derived CDR1 and CDR2 are LGHNA and YSLEER. This CDR3 is built from 15 residues. CDR3 amino acids: CASSPQQGAYNEQFF. CDR3 DNA: TGCGCCAGCAGCCCCCAACAGGGGGCGTACAATGAGCAGTTCTTC.

This chain uses TRBV3-1 (or the pseudogene TRBV3-2) with TRBJ1-4; D not certain. Per the germline V gene, CDR1 is LGHDT and CDR2 is YNNKEL (reference sequence). Trimming took 0 bases from V and 4 from J, leaving 3 bases between them. The CDR3 runs 13 residues. CDR3 nucleotide sequence: TGTGCCAGCAGCCAAGACAGTAATGAAAAACTGTTTTTT. This sequence encodes CASSQDSNEKLFF.

The chain links TRBV19 to TRBJ1-3; D remains unclear. Per the germline V gene, CDR1 is LNHDA and CDR2 is SQIVND (reference sequence). There are 14 residues in the CDR3. The V and J ends lost 3 bases and 4 bases respectively, with 10 bases between them. DNA of the CDR3: TGTGCCAGTAGTATTGCAGGATTCGGAAACACCATATATTTT. Translation gives CASSIAGFGNTIYF.

V usage is TRBV5-8 and J usage is TRBJ2-3; 15 bases line up with TRBD2. Germline V gene sequence: CDR1 SGHTS, CDR2 YDEGEE. V was clipped by 4 bases and J by 2 bases; unmatched bases: 11. The CDR3 runs 19 residues. CDR3 nucleotides: TGTGCCAGCAGCCCGGGACTAGCGGGGGGCCTTACGTTCACAGATACGCAGTATTTT. This sequence encodes CASSPGLAGGLTFTDTQYF.

The genes are TRBV6-1 and TRBJ1-1; tentatively, D is TRBD1 (5 bases). The CDR3 length is 12 residues. The germline CDR1 and CDR2 sequences are MNHNS and SASEGT. Trimming took 3 bases from V and 10 from J, leaving 12 bases between them. Here the CDR3 reads CASSESRVVAFF. Here the CDR3 DNA reads TGTGCCAGCAGTGAGTCCAGGGTGGTAGCTTTCTTT.

The chain links TRBV10-3 to TRBJ1-1; D call uncertain. The germline V and J ends were trimmed by 8 bases and 3 bases, with 13 bases remaining between them. The CDR3 consists of 13 residues. From germline, CDR1 is ENHRY and CDR2 SYGVKD. The CDR3 coding sequence is TGTGCCATCTCCCAACTTTTCGACACTGAAGCTTTCTTT. Translating gives CAISQLFDTEAFF.

V and J are TRBV7-8 and TRBJ1-2; a weak D match, TRBD1 (5 bases). In germline, CDR1 is SGHVS, CDR2 FQNEAQ. The V end lost 5 bases, the J end lost 0 bases, and 10 bases lay between the germline ends. The CDR3 extends over 14 amino acids. The CDR3 protein is CASSLGDSNYGYTF. The CDR3 DNA is TGTGCCAGCAGCCTCGGGGACTCTAACTATGGCTACACCTTC.

This clone has a single count. The chain links TRBV3-1 (or the pseudogene TRBV3-2) to TRBJ1-2, with 11 bases lining up with TRBD1. Germline V gives CDR1 LGHDT, CDR2 YNNKEL (reference sequence). The CDR3 runs 15 residues. With V trimmed by 5 bases and J by 4 bases, 6 bases remained unmatched. The CDR3 region has the DNA TGTGCCAGCAGCACAGGGACAGGGGGGAGCTATGGCTACACCTTC. It yields the protein CASSTGTGGSYGYTF.

The genes are TRBV6-6 and TRBJ1-4; tentatively, D is TRBD1 (5 bases). V shed 6 bases and J shed 5 bases, with 13 bases lying between them. The germline gives CDR1 MNHNY, CDR2 SVGAGI (reference sequence). The CDR3 consists of 14 residues. DNA of the CDR3: TGTGCCAGCAGGCACGGACAAGTCAATGAAAAACTGTTTTTT. This sequence encodes CASRHGQVNEKLFF.

The chain recombines TRBV5-1 with TRBJ2-1; a possible D gene is TRBD1 (5 bases). Trimming removed 2 bases from V and 2 bases from J, with 8 bases in between. Germline V gene sequence: CDR1 SGHRS, CDR2 YFSETQ. This CDR3 region has 14 residues. Here the CDR3 DNA reads TGCGCCAGCAGCTTACAGGACACCTACAATGAGCAGTTCTTC. Amino acid sequence: CASSLQDTYNEQFF.

The J gene is TRBJ2-1, the V gene TRBV11-1, with TRBD2 identical over 10 bases. Per germline, CDR1 SGHAT and CDR2 FQDESV (reference sequence). This CDR3 is built from 16 residues. V lost 5 bases, J lost 0 bases, and 4 bases stayed unmatched. The CDR3 region is CASSRSGGASYNEQFF. DNA of the CDR3: TGTGCCAGCAGCCGGAGCGGGGGGGCCTCCTACAATGAGCAGTTCTTC. Variable domain in full (rest from reference TRBV11-1 and TRBJ2-1): EAEVAQSPRYKITEKSQAVAFWCDPISGHATLYWYRQILGQGPELLVQFQDESVVDDSQLPKDRFSAERLKGVDSTLKIQPAELGDSAMYLCASSRSGGASYNEQFFGPGTRLTVL.

The chain has TRBV19 and TRBJ1-5, with D perhaps matching TRBD1 (6 bases). The CDR3 covers 14 residues. Germline V gene data show CDR1 as LNHDA and CDR2 as SQIVND (reference sequence). V was clipped by 4 bases and J by 5 bases, with 12 bases between them. CDR3 loop: CASSNRDTYQPQHF. The CDR3 nucleotides are TGTGCCAGTAGTAACCGGGACACCTATCAGCCCCAGCATTTT.

This sequence joins TRBV19 and TRBJ2-7, with TRBD2 as a possible D gene (7 bases). This CDR3 is 15 amino acids long. Germline-derived CDR1 and CDR2 are LNHDA and SQIVND (reference sequence). V shed 0 bases and J shed 4 bases, with 13 bases lying between them. This chain's CDR3 is CASSIDGRGGYEQYF. In DNA form, the CDR3 reads TGTGCCAGTAGTATAGACGGCAGGGGAGGGTACGAGCAGTACTTC.